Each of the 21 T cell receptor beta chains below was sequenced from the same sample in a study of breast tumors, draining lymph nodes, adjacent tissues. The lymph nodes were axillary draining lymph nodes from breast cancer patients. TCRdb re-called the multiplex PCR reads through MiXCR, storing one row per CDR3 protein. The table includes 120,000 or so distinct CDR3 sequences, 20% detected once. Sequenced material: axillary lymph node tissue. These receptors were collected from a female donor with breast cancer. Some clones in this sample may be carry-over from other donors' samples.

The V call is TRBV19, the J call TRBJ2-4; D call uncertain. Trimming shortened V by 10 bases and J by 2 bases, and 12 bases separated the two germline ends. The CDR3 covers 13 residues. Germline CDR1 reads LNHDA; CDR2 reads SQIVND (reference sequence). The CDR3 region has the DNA TGTGCCACCCAAGGGCGTTCCAAAAACATTCAGTACTTC. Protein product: CATQGRSKNIQYF.

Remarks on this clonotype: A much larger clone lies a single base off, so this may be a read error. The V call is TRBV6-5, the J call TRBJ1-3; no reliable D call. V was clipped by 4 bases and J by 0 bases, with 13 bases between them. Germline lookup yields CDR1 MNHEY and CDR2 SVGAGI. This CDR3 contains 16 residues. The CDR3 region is CASSSEKFSSGNTIYF. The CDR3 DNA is TGTGCCAGCAGTTCCGAGAAGTTCTCCTCTGGAAACACCATATATTTT.

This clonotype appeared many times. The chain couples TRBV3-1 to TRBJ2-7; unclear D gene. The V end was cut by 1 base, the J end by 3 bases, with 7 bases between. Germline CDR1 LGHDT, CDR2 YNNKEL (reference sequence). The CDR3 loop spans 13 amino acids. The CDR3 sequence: CASSQASGYEQYF. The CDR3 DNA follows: TGTGCCAGCAGCCAAGCCTCTGGCTACGAGCAGTACTTC.

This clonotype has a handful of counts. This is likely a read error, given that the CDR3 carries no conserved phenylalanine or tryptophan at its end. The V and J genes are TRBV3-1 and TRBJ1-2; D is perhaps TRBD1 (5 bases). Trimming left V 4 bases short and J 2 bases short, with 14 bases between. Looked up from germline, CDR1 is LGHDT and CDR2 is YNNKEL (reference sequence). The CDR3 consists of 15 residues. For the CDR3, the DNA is TGTGCCAGCAGCCGCAGGGCGGTGCCGAACTATGGCTACACCTCC. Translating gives CASSRRAVPNYGYTS.

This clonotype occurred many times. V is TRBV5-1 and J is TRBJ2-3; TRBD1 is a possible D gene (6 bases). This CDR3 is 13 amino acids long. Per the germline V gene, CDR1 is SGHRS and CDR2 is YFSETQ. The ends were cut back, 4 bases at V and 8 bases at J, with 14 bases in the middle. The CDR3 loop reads CASSETGGATQYF. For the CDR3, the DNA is TGCGCCAGCAGCGAGACAGGTGGGGCTACGCAGTATTTT.

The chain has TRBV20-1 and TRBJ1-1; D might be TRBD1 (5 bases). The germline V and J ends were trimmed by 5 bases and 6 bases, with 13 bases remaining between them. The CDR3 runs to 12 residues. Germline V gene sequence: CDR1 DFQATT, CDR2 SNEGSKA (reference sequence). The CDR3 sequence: CSASAVTAEAFF. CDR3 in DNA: TGCAGTGCTTCCGCCGTGACAGCTGAAGCTTTCTTT.

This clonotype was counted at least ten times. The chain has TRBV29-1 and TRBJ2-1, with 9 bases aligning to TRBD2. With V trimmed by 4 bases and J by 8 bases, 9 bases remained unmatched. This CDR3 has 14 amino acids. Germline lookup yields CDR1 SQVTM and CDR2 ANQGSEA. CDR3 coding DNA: TGCAGCGTTGGACTCTTAGCGGGGGACCATGAGCAGTTCTTC. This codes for CSVGLLAGDHEQFF.

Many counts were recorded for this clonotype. This CDR3 reads CASYRDLYGNQPQHF. CDR3 nucleotide sequence: TGTGCCAGCTACCGGGACCTATACGGCAATCAGCCCCAGCATTTT. The gene calls are TRBV6-1 and TRBJ1-5, with a tentative D call TRBD1 (5 bases). CDR3 size: 15 residues. V was pared by 8 bases and J by 2 bases, with 16 bases between. Per the germline V gene, CDR1 is MNHNS and CDR2 is SASEGT.

The CDR3 region has the DNA TGTGCCAGCAGCTTCACAGGGGCCAACACCGGGGAGCTGTTTTTT. Its protein is CASSFTGANTGELFF. V is TRBV12-3 or TRBV12-4 and J is TRBJ2-2; TRBD1 aligns across 7 bases. This CDR3 contains 15 residues. V shed 6 bases, J shed 2 bases, and the junction held 6 bases outside the gene matches.

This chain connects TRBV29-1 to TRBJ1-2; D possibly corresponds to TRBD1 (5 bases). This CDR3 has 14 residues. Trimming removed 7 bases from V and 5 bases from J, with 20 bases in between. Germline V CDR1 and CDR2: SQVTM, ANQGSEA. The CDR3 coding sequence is TGCAGCGCTACCTCGGGACCTTCGGTATATGGCTACACCTTC. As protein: CSATSGPSVYGYTF. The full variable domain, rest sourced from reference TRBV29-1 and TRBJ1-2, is SAVISQKPSRDICQRGTSLTIQCQVDSQVTMMFWYRQQPGQSLTLIATANQGSEATYESGFVIDKFPISRPNLTFSTLTVSNMSPEDSSIYLCSATSGPSVYGYTFGSGTRLTVV.

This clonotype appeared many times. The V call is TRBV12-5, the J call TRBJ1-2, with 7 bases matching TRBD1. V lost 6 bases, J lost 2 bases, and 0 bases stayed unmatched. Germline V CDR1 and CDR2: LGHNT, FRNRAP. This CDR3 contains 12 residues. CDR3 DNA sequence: TGTGCTAGTGGGACAGGGAACTATGGCTACACCTTC. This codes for CASGTGNYGYTF. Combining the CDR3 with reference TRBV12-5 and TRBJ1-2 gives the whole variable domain DARVTQTPRHKVTEMGQEVTMRCQPILGHNTVFWYRQTMMQGLELLAYFRNRAPLDDSGMPKDRFSAEMPDATLATLKIQPSEPRDSAVYFCASGTGNYGYTFGSGTRLTVV.

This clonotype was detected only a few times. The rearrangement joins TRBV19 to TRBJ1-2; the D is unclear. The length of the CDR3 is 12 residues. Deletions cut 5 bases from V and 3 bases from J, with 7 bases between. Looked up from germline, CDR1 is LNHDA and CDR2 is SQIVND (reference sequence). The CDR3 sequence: CASSQSYYGYTF. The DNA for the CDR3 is TGTGCCAGTAGTCAATCCTACTATGGCTACACCTTC.

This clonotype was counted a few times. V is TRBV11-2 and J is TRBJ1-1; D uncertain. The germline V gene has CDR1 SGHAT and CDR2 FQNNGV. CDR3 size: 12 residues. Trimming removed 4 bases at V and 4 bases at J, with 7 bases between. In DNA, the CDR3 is TGTGCCAGCAGCTCGGTTGGCACTGAAGCTTTCTTT. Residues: CASSSVGTEAFF.

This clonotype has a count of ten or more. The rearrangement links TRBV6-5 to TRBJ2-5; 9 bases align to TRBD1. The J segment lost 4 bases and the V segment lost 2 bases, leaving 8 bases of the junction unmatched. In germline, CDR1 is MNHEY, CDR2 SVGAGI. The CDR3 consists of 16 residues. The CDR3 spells CASSYLDRGARETQYF. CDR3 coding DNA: TGTGCCAGCAGTTACCTCGACAGGGGGGCTCGAGAGACCCAGTACTTC.

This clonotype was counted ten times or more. CDR3 sequence (DNA): TGTGCCATCAGGGACGGGAATCCACCCCTCCACTTT. This encodes CAIRDGNPPLHF. The rearrangement uses TRBV10-3 and TRBJ1-6, with D unclear. Germline V gene sequence: CDR1 ENHRY, CDR2 SYGVKD. V was pared by 6 bases and J by 11 bases, with 11 bases between. This CDR3 comprises 12 residues.

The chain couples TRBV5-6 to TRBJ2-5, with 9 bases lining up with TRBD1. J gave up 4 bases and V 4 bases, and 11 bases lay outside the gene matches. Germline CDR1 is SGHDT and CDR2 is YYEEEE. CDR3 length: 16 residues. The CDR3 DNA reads TGTGCCAGCAGCCGGATGACGGGACAGGGTGTAGAGACCCAGTACTTC. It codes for CASSRMTGQGVETQYF.

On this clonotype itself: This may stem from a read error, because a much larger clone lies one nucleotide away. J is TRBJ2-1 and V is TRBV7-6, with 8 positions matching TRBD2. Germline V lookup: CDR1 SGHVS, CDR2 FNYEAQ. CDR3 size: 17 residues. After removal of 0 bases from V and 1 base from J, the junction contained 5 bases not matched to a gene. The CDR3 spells CASSLAQRGGSYNEQFF. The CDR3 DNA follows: TGTGCCAGCAGCTTAGCTCAACGGGGGGGATCCTACAATGAGCAGTTCTTC.

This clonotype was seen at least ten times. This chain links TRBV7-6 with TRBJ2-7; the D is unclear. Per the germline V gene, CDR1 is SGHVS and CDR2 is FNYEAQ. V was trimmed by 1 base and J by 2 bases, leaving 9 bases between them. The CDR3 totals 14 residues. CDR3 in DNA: TGTGCCAGCAGCTTAGTTTTAGAGCCCTACGAGCAGTACTTC. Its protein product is CASSLVLEPYEQYF.

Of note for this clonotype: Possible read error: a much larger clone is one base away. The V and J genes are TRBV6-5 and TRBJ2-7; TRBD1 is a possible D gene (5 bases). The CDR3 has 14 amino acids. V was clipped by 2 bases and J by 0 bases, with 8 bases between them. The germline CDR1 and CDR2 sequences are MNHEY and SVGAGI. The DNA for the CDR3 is TGTGCCAGCAGTTACAGACAGAGCTCCTACGAGCAGTACTTC. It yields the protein CASSYRQSSYEQYF.

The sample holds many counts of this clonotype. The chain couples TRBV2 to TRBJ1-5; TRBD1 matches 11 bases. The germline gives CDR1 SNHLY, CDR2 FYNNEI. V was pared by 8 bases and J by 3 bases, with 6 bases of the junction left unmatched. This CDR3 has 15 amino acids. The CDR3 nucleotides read TGTGCCAGCGGGGGGGACAGGGGGTCCAATCAGCCCCAGCATTTT. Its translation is CASGGDRGSNQPQHF.

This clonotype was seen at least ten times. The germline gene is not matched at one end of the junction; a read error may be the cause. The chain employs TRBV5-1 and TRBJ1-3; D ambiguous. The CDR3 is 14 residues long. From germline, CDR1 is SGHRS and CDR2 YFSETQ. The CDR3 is CASSLGSSGNTIYF. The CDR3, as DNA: TGTGCCAGCAGCTTAGGTTCCTCTGGAAACACCATATATTTT.